The 20 T cell receptor beta chains given below trace back to one sample, sequenced in a study of cytotoxic CD8 clonotypes in ibrutinib-treated CLL. Measured with immunoSEQ multiplex PCR; TCRdb has only the in-frame clones, and not every one. The sample lists some 30,000 clones; about 80% were seen once. The specimen was PBMCs, collected after 36 months of ibrutinib treatment. These receptors were collected from a human donor with chronic lymphocytic leukemia.

In this sample, this clone turned up a few times. The gene calls are TRBV6-5 and TRBJ2-7, with D possibly matching TRBD2 (5 bases). The CDR3 contains 14 residues. Germline values: CDR1 MNHEY, CDR2 SVGAGI. V shed 4 bases and J shed 2 bases, with 12 bases lying between them. Here the CDR3 reads CASSLSRGAYEQYF. The CDR3 DNA follows: TGTGCCAGCAGTTTAAGCCGGGGAGCCTACGAGCAGTACTTC.

The genes are TRBV5-1 and TRBJ2-7; no firm D call. CDR3 size: 15 residues. Germline loops: CDR1 SGHRS, CDR2 YFSETQ. V was clipped by 4 bases and J by 6 bases, with 20 bases between them. CDR3 in amino acids: CASSRTRQAPVEQYF. The DNA of the CDR3 is TGCGCCAGCAGCAGGACCCGGCAGGCTCCGGTCGAGCAGTACTTC.

This clone was detected a few times. The chain employs TRBV6-6 and TRBJ2-7; D is undetermined. CDR1 and CDR2 from the germline V gene are MNHNY and SVGAGI (reference sequence). There are 13 residues in the CDR3. V lost 2 bases to trimming and J lost 4 bases, with 9 bases between them. Written as DNA, the CDR3 is TGTGCCAGCAGTTACCTGGCACTTTACGAGCAGTACTTC. This translates into CASSYLALYEQYF.

CDR3 region: CAWSRDRRYTF. CDR3 bases: TGTGCCTGGAGTCGGGACAGACGCTACACCTTC. The V call is TRBV30, the J call TRBJ1-2, with 7 bases fitting TRBD1. With V trimmed by 2 bases and J by 9 bases, 3 bases remained unmatched. Germline V lookup: CDR1 GTSNPN, CDR2 SVGIG (reference sequence). This CDR3 comprises 11 residues.

Ten or more counts support this clone. This sequence joins TRBV12-2 and TRBJ1-6; the table's TRBD1 call for D was not verified on the DNA. TRBV12-2 has pseudogene status. The CDR3 runs 19 residues. The CDR3 DNA is TGTGCAAGTCGCTTAGCGGAAACCGGAGGACAGGCTGAAAATTCACCCCTCCACTTT. Its translation: CASRLAETGGQAENSPLHF.

This clone has a single count. CDR3 sequence reads: CASFPRAGSTDTQYF. Written as DNA, the CDR3 is TGTGCCTCGTTCCCCCGCGCAGGGAGCACAGATACGCAGTATTTT. The gene calls are TRBV27 and TRBJ2-3, with a weak D call TRBD1 (5 bases). The V end lost 11 bases, the J end lost 0 bases, and 18 bases lay between the germline ends. The V gene's germline CDR1 is MNHEY and CDR2 SMNVEV (reference sequence). This CDR3 is 15 amino acids long.

The rearrangement joins TRBV18 to TRBJ1-1; D gene uncertain. Trimming removed 3 bases from V and 3 bases from J, with 8 bases in between. The CDR3 loop spans 13 amino acids. Germline V gene sequence: CDR1 KGHSH, CDR2 LQKENI. The CDR3 DNA follows: TGTGCCAGCTCACCGATGACTGACACTGAAGCTTTCTTT. Amino acid sequence: CASSPMTDTEAFF.

The V gene is TRBV12-5, the J gene TRBJ1-1; D is undetermined. This CDR3 spans 14 amino acids. Trimming removed 10 bases from V and 0 bases from J, with 15 bases in between. Germline CDR1 is LGHNT and CDR2 is FRNRAP. DNA for the CDR3: TGTGCTACTCAAAAGCGGGCCATGAACACTGAAGCTTTCTTT. This sequence encodes CATQKRAMNTEAFF.

The CDR3 bases are TGCAGCGTCCCCGTGGGGCCGGCTGCTACGCAGTATTTT. It is translated as CSVPVGPAATQYF. The V gene is TRBV29-1, the J gene TRBJ2-3, with D maybe TRBD1 (5 bases). Germline V gene sequence: CDR1 SQVTM, CDR2 ANQGSEA. CDR3 length equals 13 residues. The V and J ends lost 6 bases and 8 bases respectively, with 18 bases between them.

This clone was observed a few times. J is TRBJ1-2 and V is TRBV27, with unresolved D. The CDR3 loop spans 13 amino acids. In germline, CDR1 is MNHEY, CDR2 SMNVEV (reference sequence). The V and J ends lost 4 bases and 5 bases respectively, with 11 bases between them. The CDR3 is CASSSPGWYGYTF. The DNA of the CDR3 is TGTGCCAGCAGTTCGCCGGGCTGGTATGGCTACACCTTC.

This clone was found a few times. J is TRBJ1-3 and V is TRBV19, with D possibly TRBD1 on 5 matching bases. Germline CDR1 and CDR2: LNHDA and SQIVND (reference sequence). The length of the CDR3 is 16 residues. Trimming took 6 bases from V and 0 from J, leaving 15 bases between them. CDR3 amino acids: CASSQGGISSGNTIYF. As DNA, the CDR3 is TGTGCCAGTAGCCAGGGAGGGATAAGCTCTGGAAACACCATATATTTT.

The CDR3, as DNA: TGTGCCAGTAGCTCCTGGGGGGCTAATTCACCCCTCCACTTT. It yields the protein CASSSWGANSPLHF. The chain has TRBV19 and TRBJ1-6; D is perhaps TRBD1 (6 bases). V dropped 6 bases and J dropped 6 bases, with 12 bases sitting between them. Germline values: CDR1 LNHDA, CDR2 SQIVND (reference sequence). This CDR3 has 14 residues.

The rearrangement links TRBV7-2 to TRBJ2-5; D tentatively fits TRBD1 or TRBD2 (5 bases each). The CDR3 loop spans 15 amino acids. Germline CDR1 is SGHTA and CDR2 is FQGNSA. Trimming pared 3 bases from V and 5 bases from J, leaving 16 bases between. The CDR3 spells CASSFERGNMETQYF. The CDR3 DNA follows: TGTGCCAGCAGCTTCGAGAGGGGAAATATGGAGACCCAGTACTTC.

The V gene is TRBV5-1, the J gene TRBJ1-1, with TRBD1 as a possible D gene (5 bases). Trimming took 0 bases from V and 2 from J, leaving 11 bases between them. CDR1 and CDR2 from the germline V gene are SGHRS and YFSETQ. The CDR3 runs 15 residues. The CDR3 nucleotides are TGCGCCAGCAGCTTGGAGGGGCCAACTAACACTGAAGCTTTCTTT. Residues: CASSLEGPTNTEAFF.

The rearrangement uses TRBV27 and TRBJ1-6, with D possibly TRBD1 on 6 matching bases. The CDR3 consists of 17 residues. Between the trimmed V and J ends, which lost 0 bases and 10 bases, there was a span of 19 bases. From germline, CDR1 is MNHEY and CDR2 SMNVEV (reference sequence). CDR3 in DNA: TGTGCCAGCAGTTTATCCCGGACGGGGGCGATCGGCTCACCCCTCCACTTT. It encodes CASSLSRTGAIGSPLHF.

The chain has TRBV6-5 and TRBJ2-7; TRBD1 agrees at 8 bases. CDR3 size: 15 residues. Germline loops: CDR1 MNHEY, CDR2 SVGAGI. Trimming at V came to 5 bases and at J to 3 bases, leaving 9 bases not matched to a gene. This CDR3 reads CASSGSRDRNYEQYF. The CDR3, as DNA: TGTGCCAGCAGTGGTTCGAGGGACAGGAACTACGAGCAGTACTTC.

The chain uses TRBV7-8 and TRBJ1-3, with D unclear. This CDR3 is 18 amino acids long. The V and J ends lost 6 bases and 5 bases respectively, with 26 bases between them. Per germline, CDR1 SGHVS and CDR2 FQNEAQ. The CDR3 here is CASSPLMAGEPLRNTIYF. The CDR3 bases are TGTGCCAGCAGTCCCCTCATGGCTGGGGAACCACTTAGAAACACCATATATTTT.

J is TRBJ1-3 and V is TRBV4-1; D remains ambiguous. V lost 5 bases, J lost 0 bases, and 14 bases lay in between. This CDR3 comprises 16 residues. Germline CDR1 reads MGHRA; CDR2 reads YSYEKL. CDR3 DNA sequence: TGCGCCAGCAGCGGGCTCCGGGAGAGCTCTGGAAACACCATATATTTT. Its translation is CASSGLRESSGNTIYF.

This clone has only one observation. V usage is TRBV20-1 and J usage is TRBJ2-1; D remains unclear. The V gene's germline CDR1 is DFQATT and CDR2 SNEGSKA (reference sequence). The CDR3 is 10 residues long. V was trimmed by 5 bases and J by 5 bases, leaving 4 bases between them. CDR3 in amino acids: CSAQNNEQFF. The CDR3 coding sequence is TGCAGTGCTCAGAACAATGAGCAGTTCTTC.

The V gene is TRBV6-5, the J gene TRBJ2-5; maybe TRBD1 (6 bases). The CDR3 is 16 residues long. V was shortened by 0 bases and J by 0 bases, with 11 bases between the two germline ends. CDR1 is MNHEY, CDR2 SVGAGI, per germline. The CDR3, as DNA: TGTGCCAGCAGTTACTCGAGGTGGACAGACCAAGAGACCCAGTACTTC. Translated, it gives CASSYSRWTDQETQYF.